The 9 T cell receptor beta chains given below trace back to one sample, sequenced in a study of blood T cell repertoires in COVID-19. The assay was immunoSEQ multiplex PCR, and TCRdb's table has in-frame clones only and misses some. The table lists over 150,000 clones, around 80% of them singletons. The sample comprised peripheral blood. These receptors were obtained from a woman in her forties or fifties with acute or convalescent COVID-19.

This chain joins TRBV30 and TRBJ2-5, with a possible D match to TRBD1 (6 bases). Germline loops: CDR1 GTSNPN, CDR2 SVGIG (reference sequence). The CDR3 is 14 residues long. Trimming pared 3 bases from V and 1 base from J, leaving 12 bases between. CDR3 region: CAWRGGQRQETQYF. Here the CDR3 DNA reads TGTGCCTGGAGAGGGGGTCAGCGCCAAGAGACCCAGTACTTC.

V usage is TRBV6-5 and J usage is TRBJ1-5, with 7 bases aligning to TRBD1. Germline lookup yields CDR1 MNHEY and CDR2 SVGAGI. The CDR3 sequence is 14 residues long. The V and J ends lost 5 bases and 1 base, in that order; junction bases with no gene match: 2. CDR3 nucleotides: TGTGCCAGCAGTAGACAGGGCAGCAATCAGCCCCAGCATTTT. It encodes CASSRQGSNQPQHF.

This sequence joins TRBV5-5 and TRBJ2-1; unclear D gene. The CDR3 totals 12 residues. Germline CDR1 is SGHKS and CDR2 is YYEKEE (reference sequence). Trimming cost V 4 bases and J 4 bases, with 6 bases left between them. The CDR3 nucleotides are TGTGCCAGCAGCCCTAATTACAATGAGCAGTTCTTC. This sequence encodes CASSPNYNEQFF.

J is TRBJ2-2 and V is TRBV7-8, with D tentatively TRBD2 (5 bases). Germline lookup yields CDR1 SGHVS and CDR2 FQNEAQ. V dropped 2 bases and J dropped 4 bases, with 14 bases sitting between them. This CDR3 has 16 residues. CDR3 sequence: CASSLTVGASTGELFF. In nucleotides, the CDR3 is TGTGCCAGCAGCTTAACGGTGGGAGCTAGCACCGGGGAGCTGTTTTTT.

In regard to this clone: The sample contains more than one DNA sequence encoding this CDR3. The rearrangement links TRBV5-1 to TRBJ2-3; TRBD2 is a possible D gene (7 bases). This CDR3 has 15 residues. The V gene lost 10 bases and the J gene lost 5 bases, with 23 bases spanning the gap. Germline V CDR1 and CDR2: SGHRS, YFSETQ. For the CDR3, the DNA is TGCGCCGCCGGAGGGGAGGGGGGGCCCGGAGATACGCAGTATTTT. Translation gives CAAGGEGGPGDTQYF.

The chain is built from TRBV7-2 and TRBJ2-3; 8 bases are a match to TRBD1. The junction had 10 bases not matched to a gene; V was cut back by 4 bases and J by 1 base. The CDR3 spans 17 residues. The germline V gene encodes CDR1 SGHTA and CDR2 FQGNSA. CDR3 nucleotide sequence: TGTGCCAGCAGCTCAGGGGGCCCGGTACGGCGCACAGATACGCAGTATTTT. Its translation: CASSSGGPVRRTDTQYF.

The sample holds a few counts of this clone. The genes are TRBV28 and TRBJ1-2, with D tentatively TRBD1 (5 bases). V was pared by 6 bases and J by 4 bases, with 18 bases between. CDR1 MDHEN and CDR2 SYDVKM come from the germline V gene. This CDR3 is 15 amino acids long. CDR3 amino acids: CASRPMAGSSYGYTF. The CDR3 DNA reads TGTGCCAGCAGACCTATGGCAGGGTCTTCCTATGGCTACACCTTC.

CDR3: CASSRNHGLAGTDTQYF. The CDR3 DNA is TGTGCCAGCAGCAGAAACCATGGACTAGCGGGCACAGATACGCAGTATTTT. The chain combines TRBV14 with TRBJ2-3; TRBD2 aligns across 10 bases. Germline CDR1 reads SGHDN; CDR2 reads FVKESK. V gave up 5 bases and J gave up 1 base; unmatched junction bases: 9. This CDR3 comprises 17 residues.

V is TRBV10-1 and J is TRBJ2-1; 10 bases fit TRBD1. CDR3 length: 15 residues. V was pared by 3 bases and J by 6 bases, with 5 bases of the junction left unmatched. Germline V gene data show CDR1 as WNHNN and CDR2 as SYGVQD (reference sequence). CDR3 bases: TGCGCCAGCAGTGAAGGGACAGGGGCGATCAATGAGCAGTTCTTC. Translation: CASSEGTGAINEQFF.